This TCR beta chain originates from a study of T cells in Graves' hyperthyroidism and ophthalmopathy. Overall study findings and caveats: Ophthalmopathy onset followed model prediction by a median roughly six months.

CDR1 and CDR2 (germline): MNHEY, SMNVEV (reference sequence). The length of the CDR3 is 15 residues. Losses at the gene ends were 0 bases for V and 3 bases for J; bases not matched to a gene: 5. This clonotype was picked up many times. Its antigen is still unknown. Researchers took RNA transcripts and amplified the TCR beta CDR3 regions from them. The HTBI set primed first-round TCR CDR3 RT-PCR. MiXCR was run by TCRdb on the multiplex PCR reads, yielding one entry per CDR3 protein. In the table there are about 610,000 distinct CDR3 sequences, approximately 14% of which are singletons. This TCR was sampled from a middle-aged woman with Graves' ophthalmopathy. Sequenced material: blood. V and J are TRBV27 and TRBJ2-7; 7 positions match TRBD1. The CDR3, as DNA: TGTGCCAGCAGTTTATCAGGGACAGCCTACTACGAGCAGTACTTC. This translates into CASSLSGTAYYEQYF.